The sequence of this T cell receptor (beta chain) was determined in a study of molecular identifiers for immune sequencing clone quantification. Bulk TCR libraries used previously described methods and listed TCR primers. TCRdb redid the calling of the PCR reads with MiXCR, one entry per CDR3 protein. The sample lists about 40,000 distinct CDR3 sequences, roughly 22% occurring once. This clonotype was found many times. Its specificity is unknown. The V end lost 0 bases, the J end lost 2 bases, and 12 bases lay between the germline ends. Germline values: CDR1 SGHRS, CDR2 YFSETQ. CDR3 length equals 16 residues. Points from the study as a whole: It was shown that clones above 20 RNA copies held over 99% of effector molecules, but under 1% in naive cells. Single-cell amounts of spiked Jurkat TCR RNA were reportedly detectable among about 960,000 naive cells.

Sequencing libraries of naive CD8 cells derived from approximately 20,000 to 1,000,000 sorted cells with 10%, 30% or 50% RNA. This TCR derives from a human donor in good health. Some libraries in this study had Jurkat cell RNA spiked in. The specimen was naive CD8+ T cells from blood, with Jurkat cell RNA spiked in. Subset defined: FACS-sorted CD8+CD4-CCR7+CD45RA+ naive T cells. This chain joins TRBV5-1 and TRBJ2-1, with D unresolved. DNA for the CDR3: TGCGCCAGCAGCTTGGCCGGGTCGGATACCTACAATGAGCAGTTCTTC. Translation gives CASSLAGSDTYNEQFF.